This TCR beta chain was recovered during a study of OX40 agonist ivuxolimab in advanced cancers. Study overall: Patients were treated with intravenous ivuxolimab, dosed at 0.01 to 10 mg/kg and infused every 2 weeks.

This CDR3 has 15 amino acids. Germline loops: CDR1 SEHNR, CDR2 FQNEAQ (reference sequence). The ends were cut back, 3 bases at V and 3 bases at J, with 12 bases in the middle. Method: immunoSEQ multiplex PCR; TCRdb's copy keeps in-frame clones and lacks some. The profile shows about 46,000 clones, about four fifths of them singletons. Baseline, cycle 4 day 1, and cycle 7 day 1 were the blood sampling points. The specimen comprised CD4+ or CD8+ T cells sorted from blood, sampled in a trial of the OX40 agonist ivuxolimab. The receptor was derived from an adult with an advanced solid tumor such as melanoma, head and neck, liver or kidney cancer. The V gene is TRBV7-9, the J gene TRBJ2-1; D is tentatively TRBD1 or TRBD2 (5 bases each). DNA for the CDR3: TGTGCCAGCAGCTTTCCGGGACGGGACTACAATGAGCAGTTCTTC. This gives the protein CASSFPGRDYNEQFF.